Sequencing of this T cell receptor beta chain was carried out in a study of T cells in localized non-small cell lung cancer. Notes on the study in general: Multi-region tumor sequencing was not done, so intratumor heterogeneity could not be excluded. In the blood, greater T cell density corresponded to longer overall survival. Uninvolved adjacent lung showed the highest T cell clonality, exceeding tumor.

Trimming took 3 bases from V and 0 from J; bases not matched to a gene: 7. This CDR3 has 17 amino acids. CDR1 and CDR2 from the germline V gene are MNHNS and SASEGT. The protocol was immunoSEQ multiplex PCR, while the TCRdb copy is restricted to in-frame clones and leaves out a portion. The data show approximately 81,000 clones, approximately 90% seen once. On this clone itself: The target antigen is unknown.

Material: peripheral blood, obtained before any cancer treatment. The chain employs TRBV6-1 and TRBJ1-1; 10 bases align to TRBD1. The receptor was derived from a woman aged 35 to 69 with stage I squamous cell lung carcinoma. Here the CDR3 DNA reads TGTGCCAGCAGTGAGGCACCGGGACAGGGGTTGAACACTGAAGCTTTCTTT. Its protein product is CASSEAPGQGLNTEAFF.